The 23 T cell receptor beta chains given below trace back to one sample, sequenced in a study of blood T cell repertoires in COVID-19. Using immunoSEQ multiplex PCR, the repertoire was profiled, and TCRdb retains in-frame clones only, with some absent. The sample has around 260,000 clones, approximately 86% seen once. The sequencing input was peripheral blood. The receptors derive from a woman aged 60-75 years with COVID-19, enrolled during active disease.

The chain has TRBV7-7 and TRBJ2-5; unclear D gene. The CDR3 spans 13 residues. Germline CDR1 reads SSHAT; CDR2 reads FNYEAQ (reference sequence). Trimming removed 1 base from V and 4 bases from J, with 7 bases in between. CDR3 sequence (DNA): TGTGCCAGCAGCTTAGAAAGAGGAGAGACCCAGTACTTC. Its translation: CASSLERGETQYF.

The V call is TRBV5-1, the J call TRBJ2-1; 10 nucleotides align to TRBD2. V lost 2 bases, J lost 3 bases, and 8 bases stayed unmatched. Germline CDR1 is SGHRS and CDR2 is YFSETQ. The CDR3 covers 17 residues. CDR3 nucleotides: TGCGCCAGCAGCTTAGCGGGAGGGCCCATCTACTACAATGAGCAGTTCTTC. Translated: CASSLAGGPIYYNEQFF.

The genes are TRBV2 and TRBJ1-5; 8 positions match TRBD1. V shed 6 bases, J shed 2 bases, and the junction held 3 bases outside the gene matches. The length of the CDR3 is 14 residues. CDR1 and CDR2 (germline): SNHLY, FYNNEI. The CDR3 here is CASRLQGGNQPQHF. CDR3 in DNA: TGTGCCAGCAGGCTACAGGGGGGCAATCAGCCCCAGCATTTT.

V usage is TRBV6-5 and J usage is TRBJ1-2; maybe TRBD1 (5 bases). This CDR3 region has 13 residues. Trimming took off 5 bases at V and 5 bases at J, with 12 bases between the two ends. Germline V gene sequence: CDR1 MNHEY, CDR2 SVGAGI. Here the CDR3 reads CASSRQGLYGYTF. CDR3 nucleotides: TGTGCCAGCAGTAGGCAGGGCTTGTATGGCTACACCTTC.

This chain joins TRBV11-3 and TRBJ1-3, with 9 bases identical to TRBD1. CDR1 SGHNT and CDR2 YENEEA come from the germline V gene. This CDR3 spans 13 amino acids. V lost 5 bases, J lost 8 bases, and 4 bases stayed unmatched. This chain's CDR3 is CASSAGQGHTIYF. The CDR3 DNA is TGTGCCAGCAGCGCGGGACAGGGACACACCATATATTTT.

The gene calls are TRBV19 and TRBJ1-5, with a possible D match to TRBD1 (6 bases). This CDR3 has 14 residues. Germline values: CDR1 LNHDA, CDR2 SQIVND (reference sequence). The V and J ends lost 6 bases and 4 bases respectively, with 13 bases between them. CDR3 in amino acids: CASRQTGFNQPQHF. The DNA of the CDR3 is TGTGCCAGTAGGCAAACAGGGTTTAATCAGCCCCAGCATTTT. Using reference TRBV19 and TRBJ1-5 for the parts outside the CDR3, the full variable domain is DGGITQSPKYLFRKEGQNVTLSCEQNLNHDAMYWYRQDPGQGLRLIYYSQIVNDFQKGDIAEGYSVSREKKESFPLTVTSAQKNPTAFYLCASRQTGFNQPQHFGDGTRLSIL.

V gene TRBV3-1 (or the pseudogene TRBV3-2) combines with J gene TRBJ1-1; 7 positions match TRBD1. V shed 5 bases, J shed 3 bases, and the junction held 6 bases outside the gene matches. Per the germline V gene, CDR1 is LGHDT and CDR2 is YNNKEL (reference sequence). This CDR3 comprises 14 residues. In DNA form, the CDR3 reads TGTGCCAGCAGCGGCTCGGGGACAGACACTGAAGCTTTCTTT. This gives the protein CASSGSGTDTEAFF.

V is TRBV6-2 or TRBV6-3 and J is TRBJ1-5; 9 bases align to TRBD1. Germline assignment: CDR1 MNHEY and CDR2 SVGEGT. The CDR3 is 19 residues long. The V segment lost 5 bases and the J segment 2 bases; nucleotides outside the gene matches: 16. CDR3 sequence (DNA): TGTGCCAGCAGTCCCCTCGCGACAGGGGGTACAATTGGCAATCAGCCCCAGCATTTT. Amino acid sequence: CASSPLATGGTIGNQPQHF.

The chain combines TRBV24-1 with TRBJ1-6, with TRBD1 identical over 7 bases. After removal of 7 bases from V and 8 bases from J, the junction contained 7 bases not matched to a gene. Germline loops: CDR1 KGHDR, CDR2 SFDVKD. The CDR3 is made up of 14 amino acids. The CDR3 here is CATRGQKGDSPLHF. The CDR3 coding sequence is TGTGCCACCAGGGGACAGAAAGGGGATTCACCCCTCCACTTT.

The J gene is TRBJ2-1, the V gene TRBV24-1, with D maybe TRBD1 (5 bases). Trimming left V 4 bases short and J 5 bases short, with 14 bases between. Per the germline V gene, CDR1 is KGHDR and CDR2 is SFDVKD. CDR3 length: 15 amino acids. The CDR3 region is CATSDYRKENNEQFF. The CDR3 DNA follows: TGTGCCACCAGTGACTACAGGAAAGAAAACAATGAGCAGTTCTTC.

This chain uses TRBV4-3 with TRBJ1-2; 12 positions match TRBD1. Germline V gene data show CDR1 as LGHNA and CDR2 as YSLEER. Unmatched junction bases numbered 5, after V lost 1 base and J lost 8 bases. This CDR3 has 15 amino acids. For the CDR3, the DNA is TGCGCCAGCAGCCAAGCAGTGGGGACAGGGGGCGGCTACACCTTC. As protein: CASSQAVGTGGGYTF.

CDR3 amino acids: CASSLVEFGYNEQFF. CDR3 coding DNA: TGTGCCAGCAGCCTGGTCGAGTTCGGCTACAATGAGCAGTTCTTC. This sequence joins TRBV7-3 and TRBJ2-1; D remains ambiguous. Trimming shortened V by 5 bases and J by 3 bases, and 14 bases separated the two germline ends. Germline CDR1 reads SGHTA; CDR2 reads FQGTGA. The CDR3 is 15 amino acids. Full variable domain (missing parts from reference TRBV7-3 and TRBJ2-1): GAGVSQTPSNKVTEKGKYVELRCDPISGHTALYWYRQSLGQGPEFLIYFQGTGAADDSGLPNDRFFAVRPEGSVSTLKIQRTERGDSAVYLCASSLVEFGYNEQFFGPGTRLTVL.

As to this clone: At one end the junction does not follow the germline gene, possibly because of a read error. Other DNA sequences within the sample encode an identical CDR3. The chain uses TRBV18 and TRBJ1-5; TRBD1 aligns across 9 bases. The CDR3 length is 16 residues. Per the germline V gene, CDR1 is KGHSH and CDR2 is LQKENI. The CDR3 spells CASSPQGAGSNQPQHF. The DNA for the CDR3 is TGTGCCAGCTCGCCACAGGGGGCGGGTAGCAATCAGCCCCAGCATTTT.

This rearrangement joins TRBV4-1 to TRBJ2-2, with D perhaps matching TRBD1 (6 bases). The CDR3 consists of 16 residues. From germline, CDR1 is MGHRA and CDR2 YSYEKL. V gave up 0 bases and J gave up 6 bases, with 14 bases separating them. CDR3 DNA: TGCGCCAGCAGCCAAGACGGGGCAGGGGAAGCCGGGGAGCTGTTTTTT. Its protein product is CASSQDGAGEAGELFF.

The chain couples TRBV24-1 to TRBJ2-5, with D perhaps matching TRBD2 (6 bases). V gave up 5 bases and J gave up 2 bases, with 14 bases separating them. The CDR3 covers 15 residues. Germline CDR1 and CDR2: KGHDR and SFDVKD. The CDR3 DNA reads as TGTGCCACCAGTGGACCGGGACTTCTACAAGAGACCCAGTACTTC. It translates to CATSGPGLLQETQYF.

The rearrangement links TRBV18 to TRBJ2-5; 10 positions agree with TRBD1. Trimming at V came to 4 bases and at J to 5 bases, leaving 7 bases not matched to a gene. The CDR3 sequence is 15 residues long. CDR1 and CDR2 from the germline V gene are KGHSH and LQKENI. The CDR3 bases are TGTGCCAGCTCACGCGCCGACAGGGGGCATGAGACCCAGTACTTC. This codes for CASSRADRGHETQYF.

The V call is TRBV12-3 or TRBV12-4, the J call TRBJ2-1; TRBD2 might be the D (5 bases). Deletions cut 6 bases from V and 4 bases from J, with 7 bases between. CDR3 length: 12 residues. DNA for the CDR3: TGTGCCAGCAGGAGCGGTTACAATGAGCAGTTCTTC. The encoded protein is CASRSGYNEQFF.

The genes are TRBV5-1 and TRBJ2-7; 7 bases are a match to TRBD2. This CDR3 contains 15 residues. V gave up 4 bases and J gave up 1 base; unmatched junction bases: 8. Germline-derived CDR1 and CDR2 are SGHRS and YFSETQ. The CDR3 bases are TGCGCCAGCAGCATCTTAGCGGGCGGGTCCTACGAGCAGTACTTC. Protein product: CASSILAGGSYEQYF.

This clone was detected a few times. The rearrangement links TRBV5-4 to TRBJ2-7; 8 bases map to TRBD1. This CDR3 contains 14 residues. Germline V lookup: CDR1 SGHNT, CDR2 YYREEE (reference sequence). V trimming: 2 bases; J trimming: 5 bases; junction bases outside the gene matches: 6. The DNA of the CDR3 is TGTGCCAGCAGCTTCGACAGGGGTATCGACGAGCAGTACTTC. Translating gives CASSFDRGIDEQYF.

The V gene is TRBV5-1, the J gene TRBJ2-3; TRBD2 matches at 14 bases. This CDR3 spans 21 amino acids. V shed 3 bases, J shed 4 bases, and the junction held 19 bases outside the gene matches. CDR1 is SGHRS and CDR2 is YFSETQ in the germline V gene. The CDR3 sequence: CASSSRRGSRTSGRRADTQYF. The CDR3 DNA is TGCGCCAGCAGCTCCCGTCGGGGGTCCAGGACTAGCGGGAGGAGGGCAGATACGCAGTATTTT.

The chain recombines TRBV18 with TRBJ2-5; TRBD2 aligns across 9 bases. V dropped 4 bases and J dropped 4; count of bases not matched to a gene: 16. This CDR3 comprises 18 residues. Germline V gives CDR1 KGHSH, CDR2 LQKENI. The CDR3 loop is CASSLEHSGTSRGETQYF. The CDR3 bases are TGTGCCAGCTCACTTGAGCACTCCGGGACTAGCAGAGGAGAGACCCAGTACTTC.

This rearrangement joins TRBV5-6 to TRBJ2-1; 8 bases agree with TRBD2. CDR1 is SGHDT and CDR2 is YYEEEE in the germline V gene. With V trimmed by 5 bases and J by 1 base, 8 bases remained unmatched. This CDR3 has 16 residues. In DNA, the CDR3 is TGTGCCAGCAGTTTAGGTAGCGGGACTTCCTACAATGAGCAGTTCTTC. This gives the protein CASSLGSGTSYNEQFF. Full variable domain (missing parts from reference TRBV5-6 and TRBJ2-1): DAGVTQSPTHLIKTRGQQVTLRCSPKSGHDTVSWYQQALGQGPQFIFQYYEEEERQRGNFPDRFSGHQFPNYSSELNVNALLLGDSALYLCASSLGSGTSYNEQFFGPGTRLTVL.

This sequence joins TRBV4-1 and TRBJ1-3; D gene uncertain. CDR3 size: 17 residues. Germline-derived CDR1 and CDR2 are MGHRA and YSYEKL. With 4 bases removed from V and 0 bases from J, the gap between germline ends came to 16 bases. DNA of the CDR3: TGCGCCAGCAGCCCTTTAGGCGGTTCTCTCTCTGGAAACACCATATATTTT. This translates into CASSPLGGSLSGNTIYF.